The 26 T cell receptor beta chains given below trace back to one sample, sequenced in a study of blood T cell repertoires in COVID-19. Sequencing was performed with immunoSEQ multiplex PCR; in TCRdb, only in-frame clones are kept and a portion is missing. Of some 57,000 clones listed, nearly 90% are singletons. The sample was peripheral blood. Receptors originate from a man aged 55 to 69 with active COVID-19.

This clone was picked up one time. This chain connects TRBV19 to TRBJ1-1; D unresolved. The V end lost 4 bases, the J end lost 4 bases, and 10 bases lay between the germline ends. Germline assignment: CDR1 LNHDA and CDR2 SQIVND (reference sequence). CDR3 length equals 13 residues. The CDR3 is CASSNRGSTEAFF. The CDR3 nucleotides are TGTGCCAGTAGTAACAGAGGGAGCACTGAAGCTTTCTTT.

The V and J genes are TRBV28 and TRBJ1-1; TRBD1 might be the D (5 bases). The CDR3 length is 14 residues. Germline lookup yields CDR1 MDHEN and CDR2 SYDVKM. Trimming cost V 5 bases and J 0 bases, with 10 bases left between them. The CDR3 nucleotides read TGTGCCAGCAGTCCTGGGGGGGTGAACACTGAAGCTTTCTTT. Protein: CASSPGGVNTEAFF.

The chain has TRBV5-5 and TRBJ2-3; D is perhaps TRBD1 (6 bases). CDR1 is SGHKS, CDR2 YYEKEE, per germline (reference sequence). The V gene lost 4 bases and the J gene lost 5 bases, with 23 bases spanning the gap. This CDR3 has 17 residues. The CDR3 sequence: CASSTQGQSVVVDTQYF. CDR3 bases: TGTGCCAGCAGCACTCAAGGACAGTCGGTTGTTGTAGATACGCAGTATTTT.

V is TRBV24-1 and J is TRBJ2-5, with TRBD2 as a possible D gene (6 bases). Germline V gives CDR1 KGHDR, CDR2 SFDVKD. The ends were cut back, 4 bases at V and 1 base at J, with 12 bases in the middle. The CDR3 has 15 residues. The CDR3 sequence: CATSEAAGRQETQYF. In DNA form, the CDR3 reads TGTGCCACCAGTGAAGCTGCGGGGCGCCAAGAGACCCAGTACTTC.

The chain has TRBV4-3 and TRBJ1-2; D is possibly TRBD1 (5 bases). Germline CDR1 reads LGHNA; CDR2 reads YSLEER. V was shortened by 1 base and J by 7 bases, with 13 bases between the two germline ends. This CDR3 contains 14 residues. CDR3 sequence reads: CASSQGGGRGGYTF. The CDR3 region has the DNA TGCGCCAGCAGCCAAGGTGGGGGGAGAGGTGGCTACACCTTC.

The chain combines TRBV3-1 (or the pseudogene TRBV3-2) with TRBJ1-1; 7 nucleotides agree with TRBD1. The germline gives CDR1 LGHDT, CDR2 YNNKEL (reference sequence). The CDR3 runs to 14 residues. V lost 6 bases to trimming and J lost 3 bases; unmatched junction nucleotides: 7. The chain's CDR3 is CASSLQGTDTEAFF. For the CDR3, the DNA is TGTGCCAGCAGTTTACAGGGGACAGACACTGAAGCTTTCTTT.

CDR3 DNA: TGTGCCAGCAGCCTAGACAGGGGGCCCTACAATGAGCAGTTCTTC. The encoded protein is CASSLDRGPYNEQFF. The chain is built from TRBV3-1 (or the pseudogene TRBV3-2) and TRBJ2-1, with 10 bases aligning to TRBD1. Unmatched junction bases numbered 2, after V lost 4 bases and J lost 2 bases. Germline CDR1 LGHDT, CDR2 YNNKEL (reference sequence). The length of the CDR3 is 15 residues.

The chain recombines TRBV28 with TRBJ2-5, with 9 nucleotides matching TRBD1. The CDR3 extends over 14 amino acids. The ends lost 6 bases at V and 5 bases at J; junction bases unmatched: 7. Germline values: CDR1 MDHEN, CDR2 SYDVKM. The CDR3 loop reads CASRVWGTGETQYF. CDR3 bases: TGTGCCAGCAGGGTTTGGGGGACAGGGGAGACCCAGTACTTC.

The gene calls are TRBV5-4 and TRBJ2-1; 8 bases map to TRBD2. With V trimmed by 4 bases and J by 5 bases, 8 bases remained unmatched. The CDR3 is 15 residues long. Germline-derived CDR1 and CDR2 are SGHNT and YYREEE (reference sequence). The CDR3 sequence: CASSGPGLGNNEQFF. The DNA of the CDR3 is TGTGCCAGCAGCGGGCCGGGACTAGGGAACAATGAGCAGTTCTTC.

J is TRBJ2-2 and V is TRBV5-6; D not resolved. The CDR3 loop spans 11 amino acids. Trimming stripped 5 bases from V and 7 bases from J, with 6 bases between. Germline CDR1 SGHDT, CDR2 YYEEEE. The DNA for the CDR3 is TGTGCCAGCAGTACTGGCGGGGAGCTGTTTTTT. It yields the protein CASSTGGELFF.

This chain links TRBV11-2 with TRBJ1-2; possible D gene TRBD1, 6 bases. The CDR3 contains 14 residues. Per the germline V gene, CDR1 is SGHAT and CDR2 is FQNNGV. The ends were cut back, 0 bases at V and 8 bases at J, with 13 bases in the middle. The CDR3 reads CASSLDRGSWGYTF. The CDR3, as DNA: TGTGCCAGCAGCTTAGATAGGGGGTCCTGGGGCTACACCTTC. The full variable domain, in which reference TRBV11-2 and TRBJ1-2 provide the parts outside the CDR3, is EAGVAQSPRYKIIEKRQSVAFWCNPISGHATLYWYQQILGQGPKLLIQFQNNGVVDDSQLPKDRFSAERLKGVDSTLKIQPAKLEDSAVYLCASSLDRGSWGYTFGSGTRLTVV.

The chain combines TRBV19 with TRBJ1-1, with a possible D match to TRBD1 (5 bases). The CDR3 length is 14 residues. V lost 2 bases to trimming and J lost 4 bases, with 11 bases between them. Germline-derived CDR1 and CDR2 are LNHDA and SQIVND (reference sequence). CDR3 in DNA: TGTGCCAGTAGTATATGGGGCCCGGGCACTGAAGCTTTCTTT. Its translation is CASSIWGPGTEAFF.

This chain links TRBV21-1 with TRBJ1-5; whether TRBD1, the table's D call, matches the DNA was not checked. TRBV21-1 counts as a pseudogene. CDR3 length equals 14 residues. CDR3 DNA: TGTGCCAGCCTGGACAGGGGCATTTGTCAGCCCCAGCATTTT. Its protein product is CASLDRGICQPQHF.

V and J are TRBV30 and TRBJ1-5; TRBD1 is a possible D gene (5 bases). This CDR3 spans 15 amino acids. The germline V gene encodes CDR1 GTSNPN and CDR2 SVGIG (reference sequence). The ends were cut back, 3 bases at V and 3 bases at J, with 15 bases in the middle. The chain's CDR3 is CAWRRQGGDNQPQHF. As DNA, the CDR3 is TGTGCCTGGAGACGTCAGGGAGGCGACAATCAGCCCCAGCATTTT.

J is TRBJ2-3 and V is TRBV9; 10 bases align to TRBD2. Germline loops: CDR1 SGDLS, CDR2 YYNGEE. V lost 1 base and J lost 6; bases outside the gene matches: 2. The CDR3 length is 14 residues. The DNA of the CDR3 is TGTGCCAGCAGCGTACTAGCGGGAGCTGATACGCAGTATTTT. This encodes CASSVLAGADTQYF.

This clone appeared once. V gene TRBV28 combines with J gene TRBJ2-2, with 12 bases fitting TRBD2. The CDR3 runs to 16 residues. In germline, CDR1 is MDHEN, CDR2 SYDVKM. The ends lost 5 bases at V and 6 bases at J; junction bases unmatched: 7. The CDR3 spells CASSPMTSGSAGELFF. The CDR3 nucleotides are TGTGCCAGCAGTCCGATGACTAGCGGGAGTGCCGGGGAGCTGTTTTTT.

The V call is TRBV28, the J call TRBJ2-3; D ambiguous. Germline assignment: CDR1 MDHEN and CDR2 SYDVKM. Trimming removed 1 base from V and 6 bases from J, with 11 bases in between. The CDR3 sequence is 14 residues long. CDR3 bases: TGTGCCAGCAGTTTATCCAAGTTACGGGATACGCAGTATTTT. Encoded protein: CASSLSKLRDTQYF.

V gene TRBV7-2 combines with J gene TRBJ2-7; TRBD2 aligns across 12 bases. CDR3 size: 14 residues. CDR1 is SGHTA, CDR2 FQGNSA, per germline. The ends lost 5 bases at V and 4 bases at J; junction bases unmatched: 3. The CDR3 nucleotides are TGTGCCAGCAGCCCGGGACTAGCGGGTTACGAGCAGTACTTC. Protein product: CASSPGLAGYEQYF.

V usage is TRBV7-2 and J usage is TRBJ1-1, with no clear D. V gave up 5 bases and J gave up 1 base, with 14 bases separating them. The V gene's germline CDR1 is SGHTA and CDR2 FQGNSA. CDR3 length: 15 amino acids. The CDR3 nucleotides are TGTGCCAGCAGCCCCCGTGCGACTCCGAACACTGAAGCTTTCTTT. Translated: CASSPRATPNTEAFF. The variable domain in full, completed from reference TRBV7-2 and TRBJ1-1, reads GAGVSQSPSNKVTEKGKDVELRCDPISGHTALYWYRQSLGQGLEFLIYFQGNSAPDKSGLPSDRFSAERTGGSVSTLTIQRTQQEDSAVYLCASSPRATPNTEAFFGQGTRLTVV.

The J gene is TRBJ1-6, the V gene TRBV6-5; D unclear. Trimming took 6 bases from V and 9 from J, leaving 9 bases between them. Germline values: CDR1 MNHEY, CDR2 SVGAGI. The CDR3 length is 12 residues. CDR3 sequence: CASRRGTSPLHF. Written as DNA, the CDR3 is TGTGCCAGCAGGCGGGGAACTTCACCCCTCCACTTT.

This clone was found once. The V and J genes are TRBV19 and TRBJ2-7; TRBD1 matches 9 bases. V shed 5 bases, J shed 2 bases, and the junction held 10 bases outside the gene matches. The V gene's germline CDR1 is LNHDA and CDR2 SQIVND (reference sequence). The CDR3 has 16 residues. The CDR3: CASSVFGTGTPYEQYF. CDR3 DNA sequence: TGTGCCAGTAGTGTGTTCGGGACAGGGACGCCCTACGAGCAGTACTTC.

The chain links TRBV5-6 to TRBJ2-7; D is possibly TRBD2 (6 bases). Between the trimmed V and J ends, which lost 5 bases and 5 bases, there was a span of 14 bases. There are 13 residues in the CDR3. Looked up from germline, CDR1 is SGHDT and CDR2 is YYEEEE. In DNA form, the CDR3 reads TGTGCCAGCAGAAGGGCGGGACTGGACGAGCAGTACTTC. Protein: CASRRAGLDEQYF.

The chain employs TRBV3-1 (or the pseudogene TRBV3-2) and TRBJ1-1; no reliable D call. V was pared by 8 bases and J by 3 bases, with 7 bases between. The V gene's germline CDR1 is LGHDT and CDR2 YNNKEL (reference sequence). The CDR3 has 11 amino acids. The CDR3 is CASRRDTEAFF. The CDR3 region has the DNA TGTGCCAGCCGGCGGGACACTGAAGCTTTCTTT.

The DNA of the CDR3 is TGTGCCAGTAGTATTTCCGGCGGGGGCAATCAGCCCCAGCATTTT. The encoded protein is CASSISGGGNQPQHF. This chain links TRBV19 with TRBJ1-5, with no clear D. Looked up from germline, CDR1 is LNHDA and CDR2 is SQIVND (reference sequence). The V gene lost 3 bases and the J gene lost 2 bases, with 11 bases spanning the gap. The CDR3 has 15 amino acids.

V usage is TRBV19 and J usage is TRBJ2-2; tentative D call: TRBD1 (5 bases). Per germline, CDR1 LNHDA and CDR2 SQIVND (reference sequence). Trimming stripped 4 bases from V and 7 bases from J, with 19 bases between. The CDR3 is made up of 16 amino acids. In nucleotides, the CDR3 is TGTGCCAGTAGTAGTGCGGCGGCAGGGAAGGTCGGGGAGCTGTTTTTT. Its translation: CASSSAAAGKVGELFF.

This chain uses TRBV9 with TRBJ2-2; 9 bases align to TRBD1. V shed 3 bases, J shed 4 bases, and the junction held 4 bases outside the gene matches. The germline CDR1 and CDR2 sequences are SGDLS and YYNGEE. The CDR3 covers 15 residues. CDR3 in amino acids: CASSAGTGFTGELFF. Here the CDR3 DNA reads TGTGCCAGCAGCGCGGGGACAGGGTTCACCGGGGAGCTGTTTTTT.